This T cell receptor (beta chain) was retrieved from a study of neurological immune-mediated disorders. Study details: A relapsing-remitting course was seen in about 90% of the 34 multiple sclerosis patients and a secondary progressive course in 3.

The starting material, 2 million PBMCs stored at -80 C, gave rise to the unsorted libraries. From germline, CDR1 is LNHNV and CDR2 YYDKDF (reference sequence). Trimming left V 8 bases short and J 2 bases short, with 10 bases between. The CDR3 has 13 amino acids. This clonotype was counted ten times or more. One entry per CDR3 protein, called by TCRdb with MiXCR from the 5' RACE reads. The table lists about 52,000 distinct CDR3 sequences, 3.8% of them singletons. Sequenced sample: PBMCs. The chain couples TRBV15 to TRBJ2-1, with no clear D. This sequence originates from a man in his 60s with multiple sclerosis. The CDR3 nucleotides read TGTGCCACCGGAATTGACACCTACAATGAGCAGTTCTTC. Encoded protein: CATGIDTYNEQFF.